There are many counts of the clone carrying this T cell receptor (beta chain). The antigen is unknown. These data originate in a study of T cells in Graves' hyperthyroidism and ophthalmopathy. Overall study: The authors collected peripheral blood at initial diagnosis, before any treatment. Findings of the study overall: The majority of expanded thyroid clonotypes above 0.001 also appeared in blood.

Amplification of TCR beta CDR3 regions used RNA as the template. With the HTBI primer set, the TCR CDR3 went through a first round of RT-PCR. TCRdb re-called the multiplex PCR reads through MiXCR, storing one row per CDR3 protein. The sample gives a few hundred thousand distinct CDR3 sequences, 20% of which show up once; roughly 29% is in the top ten. Sequenced input: blood. The TCR sequence derives from a man aged 18 to 35 with Graves' hyperthyroidism.

CDR3 sequence reads: CASSPTGAEGTEAFF. CDR3 in DNA: TGTGCCAGCAGTCCTACAGGGGCGGAGGGCACTGAAGCTTTCTTT. The chain recombines TRBV6-1 with TRBJ1-1, with TRBD1 matching over 7 bases. The J segment lost 4 bases and the V segment lost 5 bases, leaving 10 bases of the junction unmatched. Germline lookup yields CDR1 MNHNS and CDR2 SASEGT. The CDR3 contains 15 residues.